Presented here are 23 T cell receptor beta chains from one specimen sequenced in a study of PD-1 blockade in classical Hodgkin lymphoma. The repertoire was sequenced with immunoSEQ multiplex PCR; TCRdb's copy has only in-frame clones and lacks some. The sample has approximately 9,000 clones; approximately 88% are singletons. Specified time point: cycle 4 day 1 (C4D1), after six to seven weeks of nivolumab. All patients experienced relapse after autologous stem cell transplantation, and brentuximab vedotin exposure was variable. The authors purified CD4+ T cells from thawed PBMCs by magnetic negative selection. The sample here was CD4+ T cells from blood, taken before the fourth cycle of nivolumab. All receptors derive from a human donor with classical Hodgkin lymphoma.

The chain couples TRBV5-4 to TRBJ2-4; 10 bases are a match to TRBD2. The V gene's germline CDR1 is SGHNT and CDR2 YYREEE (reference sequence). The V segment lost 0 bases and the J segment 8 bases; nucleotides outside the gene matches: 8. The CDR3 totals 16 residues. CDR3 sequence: CASSLAYTSGNDIQYF. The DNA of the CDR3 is TGTGCCAGCAGCTTGGCCTATACTAGCGGGAATGACATTCAGTACTTC.

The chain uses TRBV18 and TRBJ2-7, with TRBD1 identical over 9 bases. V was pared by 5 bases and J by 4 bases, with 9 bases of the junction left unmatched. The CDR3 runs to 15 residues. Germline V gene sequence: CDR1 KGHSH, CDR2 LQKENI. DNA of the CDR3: TGTGCCAGCTCATCGCCGGGACAGGGCGATTACGAGCAGTACTTC. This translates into CASSSPGQGDYEQYF.

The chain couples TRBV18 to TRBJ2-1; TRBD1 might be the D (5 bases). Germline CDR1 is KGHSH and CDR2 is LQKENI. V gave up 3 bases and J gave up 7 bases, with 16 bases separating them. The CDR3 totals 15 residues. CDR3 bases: TGTGCCAGCTCACCGGGGCCAGATAAGAGGAATGAGCAGTTCTTC. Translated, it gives CASSPGPDKRNEQFF.

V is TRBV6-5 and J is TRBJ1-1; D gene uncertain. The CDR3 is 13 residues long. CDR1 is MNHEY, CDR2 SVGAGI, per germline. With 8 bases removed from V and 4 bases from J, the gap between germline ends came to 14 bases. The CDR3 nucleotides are TGTGCCAGCTCTTGGGATCCTGGCACTGAAGCTTTCTTT. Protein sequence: CASSWDPGTEAFF.

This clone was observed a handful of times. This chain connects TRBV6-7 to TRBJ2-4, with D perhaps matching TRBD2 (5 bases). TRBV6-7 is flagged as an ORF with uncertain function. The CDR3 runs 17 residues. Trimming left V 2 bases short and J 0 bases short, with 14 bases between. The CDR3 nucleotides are TGTGCCAGCAGTTACCGCCCCTTGCGGGTAGCCAAAAACATTCAGTACTTC. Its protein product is CASSYRPLRVAKNIQYF.

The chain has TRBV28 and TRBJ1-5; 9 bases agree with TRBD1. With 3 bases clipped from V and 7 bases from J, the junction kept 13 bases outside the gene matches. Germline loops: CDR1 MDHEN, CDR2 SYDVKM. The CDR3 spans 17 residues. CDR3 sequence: CASSLARTGEGGQPQHF. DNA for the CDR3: TGTGCCAGCAGTTTGGCCCGGACAGGGGAGGGCGGCCAGCCCCAGCATTTT.

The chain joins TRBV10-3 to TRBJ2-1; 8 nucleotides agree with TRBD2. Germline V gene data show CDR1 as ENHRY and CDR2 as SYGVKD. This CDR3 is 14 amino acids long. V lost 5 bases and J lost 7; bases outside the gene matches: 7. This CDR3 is CAISSLAGKNEQFF. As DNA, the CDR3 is TGTGCCATCAGTTCGTTAGCGGGGAAGAATGAGCAGTTCTTC.

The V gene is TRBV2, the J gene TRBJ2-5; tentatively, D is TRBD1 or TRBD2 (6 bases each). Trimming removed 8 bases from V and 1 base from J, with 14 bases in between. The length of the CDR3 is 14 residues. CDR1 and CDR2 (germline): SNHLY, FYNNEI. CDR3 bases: TGTGCCAGCGGCCCGGGGGCAACCCAAGAGACCCAGTACTTC. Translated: CASGPGATQETQYF.

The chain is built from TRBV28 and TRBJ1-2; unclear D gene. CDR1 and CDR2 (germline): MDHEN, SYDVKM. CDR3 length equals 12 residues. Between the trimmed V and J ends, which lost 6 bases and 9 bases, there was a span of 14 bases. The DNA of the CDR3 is TGTGCCAGCAGCCCCCCCGGCAGTCGCTACACCTTC. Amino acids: CASSPPGSRYTF.

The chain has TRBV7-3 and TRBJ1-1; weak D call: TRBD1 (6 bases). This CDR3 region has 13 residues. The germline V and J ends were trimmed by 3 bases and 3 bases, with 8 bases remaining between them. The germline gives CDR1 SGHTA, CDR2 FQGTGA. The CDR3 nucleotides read TGTGCCAGCAGCTTGGGGGGGCACACTGAAGCTTTCTTT. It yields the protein CASSLGGHTEAFF.

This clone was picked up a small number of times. DNA for the CDR3: TGTGCCAGCAGCTTAGTAGGGGGACCTGGCTATGGCTACACCTTC. It specifies CASSLVGGPGYGYTF. The rearrangement uses TRBV7-9 and TRBJ1-2; D is possibly TRBD1 (6 bases). Trimming removed 1 base at V and 4 bases at J, with 13 bases between. The CDR3 covers 15 residues. The germline gives CDR1 SEHNR, CDR2 FQNEAQ (reference sequence).

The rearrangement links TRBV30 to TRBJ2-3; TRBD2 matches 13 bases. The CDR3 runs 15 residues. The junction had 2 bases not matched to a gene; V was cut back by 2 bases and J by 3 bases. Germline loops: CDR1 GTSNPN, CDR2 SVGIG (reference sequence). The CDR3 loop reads CAWSLGLAGTDTQYF. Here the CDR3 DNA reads TGTGCCTGGAGTTTGGGACTAGCGGGAACAGATACGCAGTATTTT. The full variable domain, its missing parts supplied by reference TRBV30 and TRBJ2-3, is SQTIHQWPATLVQPVGSPLSLECTVEGTSNPNLYWYRQAAGRGLQLLFYSVGIGQISSEVPQNLSASRPQDRQFILSSKKLLLSDSGFYLCAWSLGLAGTDTQYFGPGTRLTVL.

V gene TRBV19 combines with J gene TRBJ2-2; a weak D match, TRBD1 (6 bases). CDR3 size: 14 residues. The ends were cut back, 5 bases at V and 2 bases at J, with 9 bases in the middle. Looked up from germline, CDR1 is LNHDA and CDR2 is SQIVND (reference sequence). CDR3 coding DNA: TGTGCCAGTAGTGCAGGGGTAAACACCGGGGAGCTGTTTTTT. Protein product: CASSAGVNTGELFF.

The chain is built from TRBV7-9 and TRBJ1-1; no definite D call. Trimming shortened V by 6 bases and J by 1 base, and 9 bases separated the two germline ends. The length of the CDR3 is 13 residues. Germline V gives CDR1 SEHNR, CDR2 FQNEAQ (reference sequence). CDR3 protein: CASRSTENTEAFF. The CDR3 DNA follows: TGTGCCAGCAGATCCACCGAGAACACTGAAGCTTTCTTT.

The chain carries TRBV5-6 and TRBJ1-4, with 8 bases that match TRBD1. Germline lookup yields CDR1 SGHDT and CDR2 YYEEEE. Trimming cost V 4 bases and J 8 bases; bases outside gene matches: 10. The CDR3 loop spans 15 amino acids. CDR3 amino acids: CASSPWTGSQEKLFF. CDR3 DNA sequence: TGTGCCAGCAGCCCCTGGACAGGGTCGCAGGAAAAACTGTTTTTT.

CDR3 sequence reads: CASSLTPLTNEKLFF. Written as DNA, the CDR3 is TGTGCCAGCAGCCTCACCCCATTGACTAATGAAAAACTGTTTTTT. V is TRBV9 and J is TRBJ1-4; no firm D call. The CDR3 consists of 15 residues. Trimming removed 4 bases from V and 2 bases from J, with 12 bases in between. Germline V lookup: CDR1 SGDLS, CDR2 YYNGEE.

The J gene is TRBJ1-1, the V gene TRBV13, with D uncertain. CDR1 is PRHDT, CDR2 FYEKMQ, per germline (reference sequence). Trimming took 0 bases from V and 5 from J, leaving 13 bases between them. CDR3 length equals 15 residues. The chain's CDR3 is CASSLGREGWTEAFF. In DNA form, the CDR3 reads TGTGCCAGCAGCTTAGGCCGGGAGGGATGGACTGAAGCTTTCTTT.

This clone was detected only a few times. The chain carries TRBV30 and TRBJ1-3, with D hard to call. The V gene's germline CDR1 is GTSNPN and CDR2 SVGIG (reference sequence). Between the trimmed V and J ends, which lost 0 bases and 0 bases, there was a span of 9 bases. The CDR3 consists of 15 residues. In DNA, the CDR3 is TGTGCCTGGAGTGTAAGCGGGTCCTCTGGAAACACCATATATTTT. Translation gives CAWSVSGSSGNTIYF.

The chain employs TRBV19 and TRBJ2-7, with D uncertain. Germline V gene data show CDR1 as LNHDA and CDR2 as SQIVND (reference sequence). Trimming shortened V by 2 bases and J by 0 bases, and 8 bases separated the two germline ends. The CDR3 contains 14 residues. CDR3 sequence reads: CASSITGSSYEQYF. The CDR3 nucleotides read TGTGCCAGTAGTATAACGGGCAGCTCCTACGAGCAGTACTTC.

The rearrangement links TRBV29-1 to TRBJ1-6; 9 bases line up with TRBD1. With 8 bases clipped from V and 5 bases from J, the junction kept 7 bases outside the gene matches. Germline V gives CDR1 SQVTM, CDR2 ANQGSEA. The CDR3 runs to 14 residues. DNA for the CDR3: TGCAGCATTAAACAGGGGGCTGATAATTCACCCCTCCACTTT. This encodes CSIKQGADNSPLHF.

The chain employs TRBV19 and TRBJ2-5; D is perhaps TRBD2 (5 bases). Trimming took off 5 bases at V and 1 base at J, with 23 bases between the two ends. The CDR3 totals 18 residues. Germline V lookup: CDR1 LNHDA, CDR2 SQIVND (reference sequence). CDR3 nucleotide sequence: TGTGCCAGTAGTGAGTTTCGGGTAGTGGGAGACGGCCAAGAGACCCAGTACTTC. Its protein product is CASSEFRVVGDGQETQYF.

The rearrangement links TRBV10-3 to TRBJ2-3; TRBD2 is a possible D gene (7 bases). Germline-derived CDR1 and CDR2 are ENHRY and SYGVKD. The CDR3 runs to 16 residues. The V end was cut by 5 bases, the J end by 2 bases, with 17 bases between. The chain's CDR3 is CAISSGGSTYTDTQYF. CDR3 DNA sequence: TGTGCCATCAGTTCGGGGGGCTCTACCTACACAGATACGCAGTATTTT.

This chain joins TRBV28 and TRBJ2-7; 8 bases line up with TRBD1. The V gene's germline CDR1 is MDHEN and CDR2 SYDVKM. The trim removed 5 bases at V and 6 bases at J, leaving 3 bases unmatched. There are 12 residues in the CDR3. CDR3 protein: CASSGTGSEQYF. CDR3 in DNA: TGTGCCAGCAGTGGGACAGGCTCCGAGCAGTACTTC.